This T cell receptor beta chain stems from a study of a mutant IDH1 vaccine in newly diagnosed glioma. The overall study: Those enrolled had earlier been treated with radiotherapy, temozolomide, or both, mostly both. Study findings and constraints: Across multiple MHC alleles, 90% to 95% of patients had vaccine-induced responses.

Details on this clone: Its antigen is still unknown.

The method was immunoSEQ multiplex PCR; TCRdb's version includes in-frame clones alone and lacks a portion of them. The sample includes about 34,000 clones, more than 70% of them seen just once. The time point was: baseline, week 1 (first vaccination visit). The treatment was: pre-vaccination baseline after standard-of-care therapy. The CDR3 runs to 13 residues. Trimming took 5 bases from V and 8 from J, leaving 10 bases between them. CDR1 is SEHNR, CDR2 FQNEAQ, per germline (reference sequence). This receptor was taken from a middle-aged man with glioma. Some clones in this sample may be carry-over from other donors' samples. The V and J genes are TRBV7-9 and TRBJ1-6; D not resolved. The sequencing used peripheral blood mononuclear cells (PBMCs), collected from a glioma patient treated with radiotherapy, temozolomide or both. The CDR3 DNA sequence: TGTGCCAGCAGCCAGGCTAGAGATTCACCCCTCCACTTT. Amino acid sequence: CASSQARDSPLHF.